This T cell receptor (beta chain) was found in a study of regulatory T cells in long-lasting Graves disease. Study-level information: Graves' patients who were just diagnosed had used antithyroid drugs for under 3 months. Study findings and constraints: It was peripheral blood alone, not thyroid tissue, that was studied.

Germline CDR1 reads SNHLY; CDR2 reads FYNNEI. This CDR3 has 13 residues. V lost 7 bases to trimming and J lost 1 base, with 10 bases between them. Assembly of TCR beta libraries relied on iRepertoire HTBI primers together with Arm-PCR of CDR3 regions. Using its own MiXCR run on the multiplex PCR reads, TCRdb lists one record per CDR3 protein. The table includes 680,000 or so distinct CDR3 sequences, less than 20% detected once. Many counts were recorded for this clonotype. Its antigen is currently unknown. As to time point: newly diagnosed GD, antithyroid drugs for less than 3 months. PBMC-derived RNA was used for the TCR library. This sample also belongs to another study, concerning T cells in Graves' hyperthyroidism and ophthalmopathy. Per that paper: The study left out patients who had uncontrolled infection, other autoimmune disease, pregnancy or lactation.

The chain has TRBV2 and TRBJ2-5, with D perhaps matching TRBD1 (6 bases). The TCR sequence derives from a woman aged 25 to 39 with Graves disease. Sequencing was performed on peripheral blood mononuclear cells (PBMCs), taken at new diagnosis, from a patient treated with antithyroid drugs. The CDR3 nucleotides read TGTGCCAGCACCAGGACAGCCCAAGAGACCCAGTACTTC. Amino acids: CASTRTAQETQYF. Based on the CDR3 plus reference TRBV2 and TRBJ2-5, the full variable domain is EPEVTQTPSHQVTQMGQEVILRCVPISNHLYFYWYRQILGQKVEFLVSFYNNEISEKSEIFDDQFSVERPDGSNFTLKIRSTKLEDSAMYFCASTRTAQETQYFGPGTRLLVL.